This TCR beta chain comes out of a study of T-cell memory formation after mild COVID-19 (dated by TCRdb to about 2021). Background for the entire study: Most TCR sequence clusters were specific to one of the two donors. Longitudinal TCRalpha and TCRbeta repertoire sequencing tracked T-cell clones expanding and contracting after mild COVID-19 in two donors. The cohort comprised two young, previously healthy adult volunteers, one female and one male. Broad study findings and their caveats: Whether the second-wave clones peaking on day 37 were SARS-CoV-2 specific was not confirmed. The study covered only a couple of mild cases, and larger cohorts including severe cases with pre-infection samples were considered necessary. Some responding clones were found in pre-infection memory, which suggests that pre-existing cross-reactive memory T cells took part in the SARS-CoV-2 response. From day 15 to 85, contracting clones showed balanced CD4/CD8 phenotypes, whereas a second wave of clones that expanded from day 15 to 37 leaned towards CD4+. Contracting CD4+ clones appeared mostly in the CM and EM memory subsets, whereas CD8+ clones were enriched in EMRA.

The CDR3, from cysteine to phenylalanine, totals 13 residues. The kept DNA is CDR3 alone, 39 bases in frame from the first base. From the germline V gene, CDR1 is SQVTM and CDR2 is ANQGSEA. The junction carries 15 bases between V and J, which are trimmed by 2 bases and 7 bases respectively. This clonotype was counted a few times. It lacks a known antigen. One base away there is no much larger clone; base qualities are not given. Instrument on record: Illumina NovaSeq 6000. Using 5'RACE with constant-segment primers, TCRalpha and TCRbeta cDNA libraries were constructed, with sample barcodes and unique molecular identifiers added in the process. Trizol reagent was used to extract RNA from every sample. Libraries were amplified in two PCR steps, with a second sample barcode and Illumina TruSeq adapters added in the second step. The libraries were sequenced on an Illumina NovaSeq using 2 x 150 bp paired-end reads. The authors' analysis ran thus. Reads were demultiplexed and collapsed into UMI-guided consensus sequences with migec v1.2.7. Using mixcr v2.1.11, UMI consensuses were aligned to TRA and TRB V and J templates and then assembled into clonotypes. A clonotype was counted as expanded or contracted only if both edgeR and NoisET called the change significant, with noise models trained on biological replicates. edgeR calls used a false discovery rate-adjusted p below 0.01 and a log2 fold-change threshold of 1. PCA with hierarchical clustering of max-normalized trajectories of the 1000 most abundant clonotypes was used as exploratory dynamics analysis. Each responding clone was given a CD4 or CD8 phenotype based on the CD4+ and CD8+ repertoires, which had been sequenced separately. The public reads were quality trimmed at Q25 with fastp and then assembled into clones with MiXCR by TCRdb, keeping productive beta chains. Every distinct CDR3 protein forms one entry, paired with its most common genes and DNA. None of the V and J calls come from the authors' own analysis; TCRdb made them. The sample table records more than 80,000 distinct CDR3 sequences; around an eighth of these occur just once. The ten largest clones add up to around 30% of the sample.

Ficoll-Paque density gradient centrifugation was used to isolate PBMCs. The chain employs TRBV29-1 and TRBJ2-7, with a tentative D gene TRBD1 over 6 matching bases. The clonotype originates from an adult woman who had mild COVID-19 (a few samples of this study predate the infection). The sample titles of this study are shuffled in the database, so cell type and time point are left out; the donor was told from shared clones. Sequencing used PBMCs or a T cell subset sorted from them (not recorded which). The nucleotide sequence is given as TGCAGCGTTGAAAACAGGGTTACGATGGAGCAGTACTTC. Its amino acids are CSVENRVTMEQYF.